Below, one T cell receptor beta chain is given with its context. As yet, its antigen is unknown. The CDR3 runs to 21 residues. The data were obtained in a study of monozygotic twins with inflammatory bowel disease. Study outcomes and limitations: Among twins, concordant and discordant pairs did not differ in repertoire similarity, possibly from limited power. Patient repertoires may have gained variability from differing immunosuppressive treatments.

The authors used approximately 3.5 ug of total RNA per TCR library. The UMIs contained a 6-nucleotide sample barcode. They were added by template switching during cDNA synthesis. TCRdb processed the 5' RACE reads again and assigns one entry to each CDR3 protein, with no DNA. The sample has about 200,000 distinct CDR3 sequences, and its top ten clones hold under 8.5%. The clonotype comes from a human donor with ulcerative colitis or Crohn's disease, or a healthy co-twin of an affected twin (not recorded which). J is TRBJ2-7 and V is TRBV21-1. TRBV21-1 is shown as a pseudogene. Specimen: blood. The CDR3: CASSKQRSLFKASRFSYEQYF.